These T cell receptor beta chains were read from a single sample in a study of spatial heterogeneity in lung cancer. Each CDR3 protein is one row after TCRdb ran MiXCR on the 5' RACE reads. The sample lists tens of thousands of distinct CDR3 sequences, around 6.7% occurring once. This sample comprised PBMCs, obtained at surgery. The source is a female donor with early-stage non-small cell lung cancer. Both conserved end residues are part of each CDR3. The order of the fields is clone size, D gene, J gene, V gene, CDR3 DNA, CDR3 protein. A D gene is named only where the DNA matches it firmly. Rows may omit the clone size; those that give it use once, few, many or a size class.

abundance: many
d_gene: .
j_gene: TRBJ2-2
v_gene: TRBV28
CDR3nt: TGTGCCACCACCCTTCAGAACACCGGGGAGCTGTTTTTT
CDR3aa: CATTLQNTGELFF

abundance: many
d_gene: .
j_gene: TRBJ2-6
v_gene: TRBV29-1
CDR3nt: TGCAGCGCCAAAGACTCTGGGGCCAACGTCCTGACTTTC
CDR3aa: CSAKDSGANVLTF

abundance: .
d_gene: .
j_gene: TRBJ2-7
v_gene: TRBV20-1
CDR3nt: TGCAGTGCTTGCAGGGGAGCAGGTTACGAGCAGTACTTC
CDR3aa: CSACRGAGYEQYF

abundance: .
d_gene: .
j_gene: TRBJ1-4
v_gene: TRBV12-3/TRBV12-4
CDR3nt: TGTGCCAGCAGTTTGCGGGAAAAACTGTTTTTT
CDR3aa: CASSLREKLFF

abundance: many
d_gene: .
j_gene: TRBJ2-5
v_gene: TRBV6-2/TRBV6-3
CDR3nt: TGTGCCAGCAGTTACCACACTCCGGGAGAGACCCAGTACTTC
CDR3aa: CASSYHTPGETQYF

abundance: many
d_gene: .
j_gene: TRBJ1-6
v_gene: TRBV20-1
CDR3nt: TGCAGTGCTAGTTCCAGTCTTGGAAATTCACCCCTCCACTTT
CDR3aa: CSASSSLGNSPLHF

abundance: .
d_gene: .
j_gene: TRBJ2-5
v_gene: TRBV2
CDR3nt: TGTGCCAGCGATCTTGGACATCCAGAGACCCAGTACTTC
CDR3aa: CASDLGHPETQYF

abundance: few
d_gene: TRBD1
j_gene: TRBJ2-1
v_gene: TRBV6-2/TRBV6-3
CDR3nt: TGTGCCAGCAGCCTAATCGGGACAGGGGGAATTGAGCAGTTCTTC
CDR3aa: CASSLIGTGGIEQFF

abundance: .
d_gene: TRBD1
j_gene: TRBJ1-3
v_gene: TRBV7-2
CDR3nt: TGTGCCAGCAGCGCAGGCCGGGACAGGGCCGGAAACACCATGTATTTT
CDR3aa: CASSAGRDRAGNTMYF

abundance: many
d_gene: .
j_gene: TRBJ1-6
v_gene: TRBV5-8
CDR3nt: TGTGCCAGCAGCTTGGAGGGTCGGGGGTTCCCCCTCCACTTT
CDR3aa: CASSLEGRGFPLHF

abundance: .
d_gene: TRBD1
j_gene: TRBJ1-2
v_gene: TRBV7-9
CDR3nt: TGTGCCAGCAGCTCATCCAGGGGGAATGATGGCTACACCTTC
CDR3aa: CASSSSRGNDGYTF

abundance: many
d_gene: .
j_gene: TRBJ2-2
v_gene: TRBV14
CDR3nt: TGTGCCAGCAGCCGCTTTAACACCGGGGAGCTGTTTTTT
CDR3aa: CASSRFNTGELFF

abundance: many
d_gene: .
j_gene: TRBJ1-6
v_gene: TRBV7-8
CDR3nt: TGTGCCAGCAGCGGAGGAGTGTCAGGTTCACCCCTCCACTTT
CDR3aa: CASSGGVSGSPLHF

abundance: many
d_gene: .
j_gene: TRBJ2-3
v_gene: TRBV2
CDR3nt: TGTGCCAGCAGTGAATATTGGAGGGGGCGTCCAGATACGCAGTATTTT
CDR3aa: CASSEYWRGRPDTQYF

abundance: few
d_gene: TRBD1
j_gene: TRBJ1-4
v_gene: TRBV28
CDR3nt: TGTGCCAGCAGTTATTGGGGACAGGGGGCGGATGAAAAACTGTTTTTT
CDR3aa: CASSYWGQGADEKLFF

abundance: .
d_gene: .
j_gene: TRBJ2-7
v_gene: TRBV20-1
CDR3nt: TGCAGTGCTCCCTCACCGGGATTACCATACGAGCAGTACTTC
CDR3aa: CSAPSPGLPYEQYF

abundance: few
d_gene: .
j_gene: TRBJ1-2
v_gene: TRBV6-1
CDR3nt: TGTGCCAGCAGTGAACAGTTCTATGGCTACACCTTC
CDR3aa: CASSEQFYGYTF

abundance: .
d_gene: TRBD1
j_gene: TRBJ2-5
v_gene: TRBV2
CDR3nt: TGTGCCAGCAGTGATGGAACAGGGGGACTCCAAGAGACCCAGTACTTC
CDR3aa: CASSDGTGGLQETQYF

abundance: many
d_gene: TRBD1
j_gene: TRBJ1-5
v_gene: TRBV20-1
CDR3nt: TGCAGTGCTAGAGGGACAGGGGTTGGGCCCCAGCATTTT
CDR3aa: CSARGTGVGPQHF

abundance: many
d_gene: .
j_gene: TRBJ2-5
v_gene: TRBV12-3/TRBV12-4
CDR3nt: TGTGCCAGCAGTAGCGGAGAGACCCAGTACTTC
CDR3aa: CASSSGETQYF

abundance: many
d_gene: .
j_gene: TRBJ2-1
v_gene: TRBV7-3
CDR3nt: TGTGCCAGCAGACCAAGCTTAGGCCCCAATGAGCAGTTCTTC
CDR3aa: CASRPSLGPNEQFF

abundance: .
d_gene: .
j_gene: TRBJ1-3
v_gene: TRBV7-9
CDR3nt: TGTGCCAGCTCTAGCCGGCACTCTGGAAACACCATATATTTT
CDR3aa: CASSSRHSGNTIYF

abundance: many
d_gene: .
j_gene: TRBJ1-1
v_gene: TRBV5-1
CDR3nt: TGCGCCAGCAGCTTGTTGGCAACTACAATGAACACTGAAGCTTTCTTT
CDR3aa: CASSLLATTMNTEAFF

abundance: few
d_gene: .
j_gene: TRBJ1-4
v_gene: TRBV5-1
CDR3nt: TGCGCCAGCAGCTTGGAGTCAACTAATGAAAAACTGTTTTTT
CDR3aa: CASSLESTNEKLFF

abundance: many
d_gene: .
j_gene: TRBJ1-1
v_gene: TRBV6-1
CDR3nt: TGTGCCAGCAGTCTTCAGGGGAGTGTGAACACTGAAGCTTTCTTT
CDR3aa: CASSLQGSVNTEAFF

abundance: many
d_gene: .
j_gene: TRBJ2-1
v_gene: TRBV7-9
CDR3nt: TGTGCCAGCAGCTTACCGGGGGCCACCTACAATGAGCAGTTCTTC
CDR3aa: CASSLPGATYNEQFF

abundance: many
d_gene: TRBD1
j_gene: TRBJ2-2
v_gene: TRBV19
CDR3nt: TGTGCCAGTAGTAAGACAGGGGGCGAGTGGGAGCTGTTTTTT
CDR3aa: CASSKTGGEWELFF

abundance: .
d_gene: .
j_gene: TRBJ2-2
v_gene: TRBV7-8
CDR3nt: TGTGCCAGCAGCTTAGTGTCAGCAAACACCGGGGAGCTGTTTTTT
CDR3aa: CASSLVSANTGELFF

abundance: many
d_gene: .
j_gene: TRBJ1-1
v_gene: TRBV29-1
CDR3nt: TGCAGCGGCTACACAGGGTCCACTGAAGCTTTCTTT
CDR3aa: CSGYTGSTEAFF

abundance: many
d_gene: .
j_gene: TRBJ1-2
v_gene: TRBV28
CDR3nt: TGTGCCAGCAGAAGGCCAGCCCTCCGCTATGGCTACACCTTC
CDR3aa: CASRRPALRYGYTF

abundance: many
d_gene: TRBD2
j_gene: TRBJ2-3
v_gene: TRBV6-6
CDR3nt: TGTGCCAGCAGTTACGGCGGGGGGACCACAGATACGCAGTATTTT
CDR3aa: CASSYGGGTTDTQYF

abundance: .
d_gene: .
j_gene: TRBJ2-6
v_gene: TRBV6-2/TRBV6-3
CDR3nt: TGTGCCAGCAGTTTGCCCAGGGAGGCTGGGGCCAACGTCCTGACTTTC
CDR3aa: CASSLPREAGANVLTF

abundance: many
d_gene: .
j_gene: TRBJ2-1
v_gene: TRBV24-1
CDR3nt: TGTGCCACCAGTGATCGGGGAGGCAGGGTAACTGAGCAGTTCTTC
CDR3aa: CATSDRGGRVTEQFF

abundance: .
d_gene: .
j_gene: TRBJ1-2
v_gene: TRBV6-1
CDR3nt: TGTGCCACCCCCGGAAGGTCTCTTTATGGCTACACCTTC
CDR3aa: CATPGRSLYGYTF

abundance: .
d_gene: .
j_gene: TRBJ2-5
v_gene: TRBV5-1
CDR3nt: TGCGCCAGCAGCTCCAACACAGGGCGCGGGGAGACCCAGTACTTC
CDR3aa: CASSSNTGRGETQYF

abundance: many
d_gene: .
j_gene: TRBJ2-3
v_gene: TRBV7-8
CDR3nt: TGTGCCAGCAGCTTAGATTTCCGGACGCAGTATTTT
CDR3aa: CASSLDFRTQYF

abundance: .
d_gene: .
j_gene: TRBJ2-7
v_gene: TRBV2
CDR3nt: TGTGCCAGCGGGTACGGGGCTAACTACGAGCAGTACTTC
CDR3aa: CASGYGANYEQYF

abundance: many
d_gene: TRBD2
j_gene: TRBJ2-7
v_gene: TRBV15
CDR3nt: TGTGCCACCAGCAGAGTGCGGGGGGGCTCCTACGAGCAGTACTTC
CDR3aa: CATSRVRGGSYEQYF

abundance: .
d_gene: TRBD1
j_gene: TRBJ2-1
v_gene: TRBV4-1
CDR3nt: TGCGCCAGCAGCCAGGACAGGACGGATTACAATGAGCAGTTCTTC
CDR3aa: CASSQDRTDYNEQFF

abundance: many
d_gene: .
j_gene: TRBJ2-1
v_gene: TRBV12-3/TRBV12-4
CDR3nt: TGTGCCAGCACCATTGGCTCGAAGGACTTCCGCTACAATGAGCAGTTCTTC
CDR3aa: CASTIGSKDFRYNEQFF

abundance: many
d_gene: .
j_gene: TRBJ1-1
v_gene: TRBV6-5
CDR3nt: TGTGCCAGCAGGACCCACGGGGGGCTCCCGAACACTGAAGCTTTCTTT
CDR3aa: CASRTHGGLPNTEAFF

abundance: many
d_gene: .
j_gene: TRBJ2-7
v_gene: TRBV28
CDR3nt: TGTGCCAGCAGTCAAAGTCCGGACACCTACGAGCAGTACTTC
CDR3aa: CASSQSPDTYEQYF